This record looks at one T cell receptor beta chain sequence and its context. Some clones are missing from TCRdb's copy, which holds only in-frame ones; the method was immunoSEQ multiplex PCR. The sample shows 100,000 or so clones, around 81% of them seen only once. Germline CDR1 reads MDHEN; CDR2 reads SYDVKM. The V gene end was trimmed by 7 bases and the J gene end by 4 bases; junction bases not matched to a gene: 8. The CDR3 loop spans 14 amino acids. These data originate in a study of blood T cell repertoires in COVID-19. The J gene is TRBJ2-7, the V gene TRBV28; 9 bases line up with TRBD2. Sequenced: peripheral blood. The origin of this receptor is an elderly man with acute or convalescent COVID-19. CDR3 coding DNA: TGTGCCAGCACCAACCCTAGCGGGGTGTACGAGCAGTACTTC. The encoded protein is CASTNPSGVYEQYF.